This TCR beta chain emerged from a study of cytomegalovirus exposure and HLA in healthy donors. Study conclusions and caveats: Many donors carried some public TCRs, although rarity characterized most TCR sequences. The study designated 164 TCR beta chains cytomegalovirus-associated.

This CDR3 region has 15 residues. Some clones are missing from TCRdb's copy, which holds only in-frame ones; the method was immunoSEQ multiplex PCR. The sample has 150,000 to 200,000 clones; roughly three quarters are singletons. About this clone itself: Its antigen is not identified.

Material: PBMCs. The sequence was collected from a woman in her 30s in good health and CMV-seronegative. V gene TRBV21-1 combines with J gene TRBJ1-1; the table calls TRBD1, which could not be checked here. TRBV21-1 is deemed a pseudogene. The CDR3 DNA follows: TGTGCCAGCAGCAAATGGGGCAGGGGGCCTACTGAAGCTTTCTTT. Its protein is CASSKWGRGPTEAFF.